This T cell receptor beta chain comes out of a study of blood T cell repertoires in COVID-19. Study-wide context: The United States, Italy and Spain were the sources of the acute and convalescent COVID-19 samples. PBMCs, B-cell-depleted T cells, or T cells provided the cDNA or gDNA that made up the material.

Seattle patient enrollment occurred during active infection, with longitudinal follow-up thereafter. Repertoires were generated with immunoSEQ multiplex PCR, while TCRdb's copy carries only in-frame clones and drops some. The sample has around 310,000 clones, nearly 90% seen once. CDR1 is SGHDN, CDR2 FVKESK, per germline. The V gene lost 1 base and the J gene lost 2 bases, with 15 bases spanning the gap. The CDR3 is 16 amino acids. The gene calls are TRBV14 and TRBJ2-7, with D possibly matching TRBD2 (6 bases). The source material was peripheral blood. The sequence derives from a middle-aged woman with COVID-19, enrolled during active disease. The CDR3 DNA sequence: TGTGCCAGCAGCCAAGTTTCAGGGCGGGGACCCTACGAGCAGTACTTC. This codes for CASSQVSGRGPYEQYF.